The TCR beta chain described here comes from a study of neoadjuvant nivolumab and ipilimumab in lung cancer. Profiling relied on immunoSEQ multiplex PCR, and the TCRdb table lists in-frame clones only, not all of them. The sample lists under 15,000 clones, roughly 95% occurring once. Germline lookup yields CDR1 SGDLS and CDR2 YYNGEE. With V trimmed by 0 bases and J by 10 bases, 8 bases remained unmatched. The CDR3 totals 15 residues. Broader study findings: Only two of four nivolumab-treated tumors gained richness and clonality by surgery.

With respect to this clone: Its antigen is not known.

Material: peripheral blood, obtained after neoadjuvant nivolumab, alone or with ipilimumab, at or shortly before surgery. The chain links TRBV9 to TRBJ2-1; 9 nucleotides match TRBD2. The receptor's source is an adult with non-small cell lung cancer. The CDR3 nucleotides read TGTGCCAGCAGCGTAGGTGGCGGGAGGGCGAGCGAGCAGTTCTTC. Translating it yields CASSVGGGRASEQFF.